The present TCR beta chain was sequenced within a study of blood T cells in healthy people across ages. This clonotype came up many times. The CDR3 runs to 15 residues. Germline CDR1 and CDR2: SGHTA and FQGNSA. The ends were cut back, 5 bases at V and 1 base at J, with 15 bases in the middle. The second PCR ran roughly 6 to 11 cycles with a sample-barcoded 5' primer and J-beta primers. TCRdb analysed the 5' RACE reads with MiXCR anew, one entry per CDR3 protein. Of roughly 800,000 distinct CDR3 sequences in the sample, about 53% were seen once. The material sequenced was blood. This clonotype originated in an older man in good health. The chain recombines TRBV7-2 with TRBJ2-7; D tentatively reads TRBD1 or TRBD2 (5 bases each). CDR3: CASSPLAGRSYEQYF. As DNA, the CDR3 is TGTGCCAGCAGCCCGTTGGCAGGGAGATCCTACGAGCAGTACTTC. Full variable domain (missing parts from reference TRBV7-2 and TRBJ2-7): GAGVSQSPSNKVTEKGKDVELRCDPISGHTALYWYRQSLGQGLEFLIYFQGNSAPDKSGLPSDRFSAERTGGSVSTLTIQRTQQEDSAVYLCASSPLAGRSYEQYFGPGTRLTVT.